Included here is one T cell receptor (beta chain) sequence, with context. This record comes from a study of cytomegalovirus exposure and HLA in healthy donors. The CDR3 is 16 amino acids. Germline V gene lookup returns CDR1 SGHNT and CDR2 YENEEA. Trimming left V 1 base short and J 7 bases short, with 16 bases between. The PCR made use of 60 Vbeta and 13 Jbeta primers. The method was immunoSEQ multiplex PCR; TCRdb's version includes in-frame clones alone and lacks a portion of them. The repertoire consists of 110,000 to 150,000 clones, with roughly 9.7% occurring once and the leading ten covering approximately 1.7%.

This chain connects TRBV11-3 to TRBJ2-2, with a weak D call TRBD2 (5 bases). The clonotype comes from a man between 45 and 60 years old in good health and CMV-seronegative. The sample consisted of PBMCs. CDR3 sequence reads: CASSLVPSSSLGELFF. The CDR3 DNA sequence: TGTGCCAGCAGCTTAGTCCCTAGCAGCTCCCTCGGGGAGCTGTTTTTT.